This entry lists 5 T cell receptor beta chains sequenced from one sample in a study of cytotoxic CD8 clonotypes in ibrutinib-treated CLL. Sequencing was performed with immunoSEQ multiplex PCR; in TCRdb, only in-frame clones are kept and a portion is missing. The sample records about 180,000 clones, about 84% being singletons. The starting material was PBMCs, obtained after 24 months of ibrutinib treatment. All receptors derive from a human donor with chronic lymphocytic leukemia.

The rearrangement joins TRBV7-9 to TRBJ1-5, with D possibly TRBD1 on 6 matching bases. Germline CDR1 SEHNR, CDR2 FQNEAQ (reference sequence). The CDR3 contains 16 residues. Trimming took 4 bases from V and 1 from J, leaving 14 bases between them. CDR3 bases: TGTGCCAGCAGCTCCTCCGGTACAGGGAGCAATCAGCCCCAGCATTTT. It codes for CASSSSGTGSNQPQHF.

This chain joins TRBV5-1 and TRBJ1-6; D might be TRBD1 (6 bases). Germline V gene sequence: CDR1 SGHRS, CDR2 YFSETQ. The CDR3 loop spans 15 amino acids. Trimming left V 0 bases short and J 4 bases short, with 8 bases between. The CDR3 DNA reads as TGCGCCAGCAGCTTGGGGACAGTTTATAATTCACCCCTCCACTTT. Amino acids: CASSLGTVYNSPLHF.

The chain has TRBV19 and TRBJ1-4; no definite D call. CDR3 length equals 9 residues. The germline CDR1 and CDR2 sequences are LNHDA and SQIVND (reference sequence). The CDR3 region has the DNA TGTCTAGGTCGCGTGAAACTGTTTTTT. Translating it yields CLGRVKLFF.

V usage is TRBV11-1 and J usage is TRBJ2-4; D remains unclear. CDR3 length: 12 residues. Germline CDR1 is SGHAT and CDR2 is FQDESV (reference sequence). V lost 1 base, J lost 10 bases, and 8 bases lay in between. The CDR3 spells CASSLGGLIQYF. The CDR3, as DNA: TGTGCCAGCAGCTTAGGGGGTTTGATTCAGTACTTC. Supplemented by reference TRBV11-1 and TRBJ2-4, the full variable domain reads EAEVAQSPRYKITEKSQAVAFWCDPISGHATLYWYRQILGQGPELLVQFQDESVVDDSQLPKDRFSAERLKGVDSTLKIQPAELGDSAMYLCASSLGGLIQYFGAGTRLSVL.

The rearrangement uses TRBV7-2 and TRBJ2-5, with TRBD2 identical over 9 bases. The V segment lost 5 bases and the J segment 2 bases; nucleotides outside the gene matches: 15. CDR1 is SGHTA and CDR2 is FQGNSA in the germline V gene. The CDR3 sequence is 18 residues long. Here the CDR3 reads CASSPSLWASGEQETQYF. In DNA form, the CDR3 reads TGTGCCAGCAGCCCTTCACTTTGGGCTAGCGGGGAACAAGAGACCCAGTACTTC. The whole variable domain, remainder taken from reference TRBV7-2 and TRBJ2-5, is GAGVSQSPSNKVTEKGKDVELRCDPISGHTALYWYRQSLGQGLEFLIYFQGNSAPDKSGLPSDRFSAERTGGSVSTLTIQRTQQEDSAVYLCASSPSLWASGEQETQYFGPGTRLLVL.